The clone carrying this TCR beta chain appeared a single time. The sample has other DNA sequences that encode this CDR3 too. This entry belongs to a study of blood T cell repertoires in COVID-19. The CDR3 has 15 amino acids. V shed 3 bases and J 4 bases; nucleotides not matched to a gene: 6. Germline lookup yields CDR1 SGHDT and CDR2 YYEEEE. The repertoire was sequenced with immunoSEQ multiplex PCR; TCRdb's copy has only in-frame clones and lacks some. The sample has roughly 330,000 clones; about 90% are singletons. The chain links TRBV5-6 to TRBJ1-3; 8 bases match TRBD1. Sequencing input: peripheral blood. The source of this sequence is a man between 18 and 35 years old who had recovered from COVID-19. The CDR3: CASSSDRVPGNTIYF. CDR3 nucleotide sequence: TGTGCCAGCAGCTCGGACAGGGTCCCCGGAAACACCATATATTTT.